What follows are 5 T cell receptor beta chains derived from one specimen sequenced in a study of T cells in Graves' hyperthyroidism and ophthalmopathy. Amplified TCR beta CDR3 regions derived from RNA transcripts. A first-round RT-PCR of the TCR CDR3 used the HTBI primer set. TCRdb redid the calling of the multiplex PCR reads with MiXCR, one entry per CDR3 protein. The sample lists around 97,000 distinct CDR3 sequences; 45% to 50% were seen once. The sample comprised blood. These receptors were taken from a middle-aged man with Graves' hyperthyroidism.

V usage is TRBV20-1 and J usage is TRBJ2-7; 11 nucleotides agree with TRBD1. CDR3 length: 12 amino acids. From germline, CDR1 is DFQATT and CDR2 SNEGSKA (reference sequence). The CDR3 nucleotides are TGCAGCGCCGGACAGGGGGCTTACGAGCAGTACTTC. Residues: CSAGQGAYEQYF.

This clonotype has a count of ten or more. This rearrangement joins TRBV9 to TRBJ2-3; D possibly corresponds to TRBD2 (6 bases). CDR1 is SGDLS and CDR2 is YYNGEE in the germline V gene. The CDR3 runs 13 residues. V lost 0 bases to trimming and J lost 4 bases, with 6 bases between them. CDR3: CASSVGGADTQYF. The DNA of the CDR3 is TGTGCCAGCAGCGTAGGGGGGGCAGATACGCAGTATTTT.

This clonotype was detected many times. The CDR3 spells CASSITQGDTQYF. In DNA, the CDR3 is TGTGCCAGCAGCATCACACAGGGGGATACGCAGTATTTT. The chain recombines TRBV9 with TRBJ2-3, with 7 bases that match TRBD1. CDR1 and CDR2 from the germline V gene are SGDLS and YYNGEE. The CDR3 loop spans 13 amino acids. With 4 bases clipped from V and 6 bases from J, the junction kept 5 bases outside the gene matches.

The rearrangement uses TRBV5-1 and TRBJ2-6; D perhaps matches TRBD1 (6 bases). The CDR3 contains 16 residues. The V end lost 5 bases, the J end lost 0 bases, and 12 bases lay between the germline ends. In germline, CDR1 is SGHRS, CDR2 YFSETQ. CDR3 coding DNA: TGCGCCAGCAGGGACAGCGAGGGCTCTGGGGCCAACGTCCTGACTTTC. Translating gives CASRDSEGSGANVLTF.

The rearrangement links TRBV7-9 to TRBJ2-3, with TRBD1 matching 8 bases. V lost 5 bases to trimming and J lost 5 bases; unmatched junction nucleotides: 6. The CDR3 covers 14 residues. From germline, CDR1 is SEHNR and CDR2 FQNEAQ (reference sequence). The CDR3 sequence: CASSPTGTGDTQYF. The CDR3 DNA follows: TGTGCCAGCAGCCCCACCGGGACAGGAGATACGCAGTATTTT.